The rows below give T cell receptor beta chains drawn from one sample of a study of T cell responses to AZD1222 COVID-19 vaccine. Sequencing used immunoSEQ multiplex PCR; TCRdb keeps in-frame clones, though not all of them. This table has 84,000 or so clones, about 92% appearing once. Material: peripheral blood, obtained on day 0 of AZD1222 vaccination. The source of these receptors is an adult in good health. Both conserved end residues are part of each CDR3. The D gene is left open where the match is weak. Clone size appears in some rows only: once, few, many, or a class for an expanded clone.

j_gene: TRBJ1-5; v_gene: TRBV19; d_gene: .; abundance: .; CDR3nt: TGTGCCAGTAGTCCAGTGATAAATCAGCCCCAGCATTTT; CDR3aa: CASSPVINQPQHF
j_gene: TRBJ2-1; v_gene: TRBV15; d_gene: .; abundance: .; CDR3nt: TGTGCCACCAGCAGAGATCGACAGGTCATCAATGAGCAGTTCTTC; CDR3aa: CATSRDRQVINEQFF
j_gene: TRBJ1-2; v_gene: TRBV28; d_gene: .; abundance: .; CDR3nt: TGTGCCAGCAGTTTTCCGTCCCGGCAAGACGGCTACACCTTC; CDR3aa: CASSFPSRQDGYTF
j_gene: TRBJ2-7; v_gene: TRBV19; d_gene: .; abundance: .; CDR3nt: TGTGCCAGTAGTAAGGCAGGGGCTGCCTACGAGCAGTACTTC; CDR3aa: CASSKAGAAYEQYF
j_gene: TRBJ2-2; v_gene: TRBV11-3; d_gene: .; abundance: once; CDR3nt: TGTGCCAGCAGCTTAACCGGGACGGACACCGGGGAGCTGTTTTTT; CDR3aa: CASSLTGTDTGELFF
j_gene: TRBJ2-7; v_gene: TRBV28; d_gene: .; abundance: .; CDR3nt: TGTGCCAGCAGTTTCTCTCGGTTTGCGTCCGAGCAGTACTTC; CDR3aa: CASSFSRFASEQYF
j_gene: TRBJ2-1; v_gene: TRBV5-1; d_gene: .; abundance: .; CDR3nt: TGCGCCAGCAGCACAGGGACTCCGCCTCGTGAGCAGTTCTTC; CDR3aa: CASSTGTPPREQFF
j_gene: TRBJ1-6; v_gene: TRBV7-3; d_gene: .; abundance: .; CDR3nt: TGTGCCAGCAGCCTCACCGCCCGCTCCTATAATTCACCCCTCCACTTT; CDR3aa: CASSLTARSYNSPLHF
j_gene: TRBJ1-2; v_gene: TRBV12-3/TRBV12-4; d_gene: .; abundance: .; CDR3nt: TGTGCCAGCAGCCTGGGGCGTGGCTACACCTTC; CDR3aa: CASSLGRGYTF
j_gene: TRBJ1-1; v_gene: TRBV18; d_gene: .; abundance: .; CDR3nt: TGTGCCAGCTCACCACTGGACGAAGGAGCTGAAGCTTTCTTT; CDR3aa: CASSPLDEGAEAFF
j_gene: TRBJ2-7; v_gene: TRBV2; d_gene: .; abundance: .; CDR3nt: TGTGCCAGCAAAAGGACTACCTCCTACGAGCAGTACTTC; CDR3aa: CASKRTTSYEQYF
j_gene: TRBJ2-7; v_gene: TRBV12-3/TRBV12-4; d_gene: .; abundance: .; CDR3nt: TGTGCCAGCAGTACAGGGTTCCACGAGCAGTACTTC; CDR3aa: CASSTGFHEQYF
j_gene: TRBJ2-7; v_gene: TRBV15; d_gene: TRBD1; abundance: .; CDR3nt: TGTGCCACCGGGACAGGGAGTACGTACGAGCAGTACTTC; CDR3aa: CATGTGSTYEQYF
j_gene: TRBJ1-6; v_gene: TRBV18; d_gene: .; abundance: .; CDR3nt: TGTGCCAGCTCACCACGACTCGCCGATTCACCCCTCCACTTT; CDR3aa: CASSPRLADSPLHF
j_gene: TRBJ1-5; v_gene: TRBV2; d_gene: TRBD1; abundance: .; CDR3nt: TGTGCCAGCAGGCAGGGGGGAATGGATAATCAGCCCCAGCATTTT; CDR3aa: CASRQGGMDNQPQHF
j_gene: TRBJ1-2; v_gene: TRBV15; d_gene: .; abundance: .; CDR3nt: TGTGCCACCAGCAGTCCGGGCGGTAGCTACACCTTC; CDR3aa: CATSSPGGSYTF
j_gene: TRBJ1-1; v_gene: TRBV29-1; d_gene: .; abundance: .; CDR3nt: TGCAGTGCAGCTAGGTCTTCGGACACTGAAGCTTTCTTT; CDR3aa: CSAARSSDTEAFF
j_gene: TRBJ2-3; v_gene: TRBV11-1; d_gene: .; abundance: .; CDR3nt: TGTGCCAGCAGCTTAGCAGGTCTAGCGACTAGCACAGATACGCAGTATTTT; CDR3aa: CASSLAGLATSTDTQYF
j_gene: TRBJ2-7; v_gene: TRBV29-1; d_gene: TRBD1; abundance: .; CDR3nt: TGCAGCGTCCGGACAGGGAGCTCCTACGAGCAGTACTTC; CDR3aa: CSVRTGSSYEQYF
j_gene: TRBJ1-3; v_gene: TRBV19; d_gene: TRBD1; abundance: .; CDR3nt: TGTGCCAGTAGCTATGGACAGGGGGCTTCAGGAAACACCATATATTTT; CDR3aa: CASSYGQGASGNTIYF
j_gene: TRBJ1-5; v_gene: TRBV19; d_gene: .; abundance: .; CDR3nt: TGTGCCAGTAGTATTTCCGGGAGTAACAATCAGCCCCAGCATTTT; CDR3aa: CASSISGSNNQPQHF
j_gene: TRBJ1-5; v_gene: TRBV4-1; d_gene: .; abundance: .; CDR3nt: TGCGCCAGCAGCCATGATACAGGGTGGAATCAGCCCCAGCATTTT; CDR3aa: CASSHDTGWNQPQHF
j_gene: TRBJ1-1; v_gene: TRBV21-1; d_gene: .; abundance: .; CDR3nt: TGTGCCAGCAGCAAAGATGTTGGGTCCACTGAAGCTTTCTTT; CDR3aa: CASSKDVGSTEAFF
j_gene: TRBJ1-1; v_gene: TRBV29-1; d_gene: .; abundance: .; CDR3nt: TGCAGCGTTGAAGTCCGAGGGTCAGGGGACACTGAAGCTTTCTTT; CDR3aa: CSVEVRGSGDTEAFF
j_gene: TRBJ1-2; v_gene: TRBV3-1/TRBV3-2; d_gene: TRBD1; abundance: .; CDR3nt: TGTGCCAGCAGCCAAGATGCGGGACAGATCTATGGCTACACCTTC; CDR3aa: CASSQDAGQIYGYTF
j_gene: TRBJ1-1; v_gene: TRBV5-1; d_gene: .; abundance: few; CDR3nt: TGCGCCAGCAGCTTGACCCGGATTTGGACTGAAGCTTTCTTT; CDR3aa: CASSLTRIWTEAFF
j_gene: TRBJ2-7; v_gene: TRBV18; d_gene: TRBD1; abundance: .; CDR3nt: TGTGCCAGCTCACTACAGACAGGGGATCCCTACGAGCAGTACTTC; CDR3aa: CASSLQTGDPYEQYF
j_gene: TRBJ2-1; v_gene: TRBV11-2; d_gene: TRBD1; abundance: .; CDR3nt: TGTGCCAGCAGCTTGGACAGGGGCCATGAGCAGTTCTTC; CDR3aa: CASSLDRGHEQFF
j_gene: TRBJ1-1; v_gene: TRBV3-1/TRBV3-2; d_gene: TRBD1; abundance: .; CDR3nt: TGTGCCAGCAGCCAGCTATTACAGGGGCGGACTGAAGCTTTCTTT; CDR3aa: CASSQLLQGRTEAFF
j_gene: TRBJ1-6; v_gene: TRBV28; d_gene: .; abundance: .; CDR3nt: TGTGCCAGCAGGCGCGCGCTGGGTTCACCCCTCCACTTT; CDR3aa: CASRRALGSPLHF
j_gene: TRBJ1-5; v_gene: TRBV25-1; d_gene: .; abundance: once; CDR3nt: TGTGCCAGCAGTGAATCCGATCAGCCCCAGCATTTT; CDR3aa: CASSESDQPQHF
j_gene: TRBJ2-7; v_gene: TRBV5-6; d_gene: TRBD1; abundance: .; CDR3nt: TGTGCCAGCAGCTTGGGTGGGGACAGGGATGGGTACGAGCAGTACTTC; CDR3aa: CASSLGGDRDGYEQYF